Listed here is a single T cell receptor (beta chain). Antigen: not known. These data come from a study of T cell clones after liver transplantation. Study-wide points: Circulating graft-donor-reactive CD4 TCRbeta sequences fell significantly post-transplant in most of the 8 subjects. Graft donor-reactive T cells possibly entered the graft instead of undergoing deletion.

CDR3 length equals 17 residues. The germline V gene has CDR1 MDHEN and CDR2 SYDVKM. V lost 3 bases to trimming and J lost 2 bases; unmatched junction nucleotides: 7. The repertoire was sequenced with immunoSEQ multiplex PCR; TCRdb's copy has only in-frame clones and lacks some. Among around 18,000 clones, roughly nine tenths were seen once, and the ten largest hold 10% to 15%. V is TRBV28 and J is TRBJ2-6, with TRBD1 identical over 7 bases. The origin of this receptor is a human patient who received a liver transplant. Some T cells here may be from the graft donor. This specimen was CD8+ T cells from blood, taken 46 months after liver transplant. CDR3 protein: CASSFVETGPGANVLTF. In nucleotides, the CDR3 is TGTGCCAGCAGTTTCGTAGAGACAGGGCCTGGGGCCAACGTCCTGACTTTC. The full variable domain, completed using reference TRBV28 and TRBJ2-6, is DVKVTQSSRYLVKRTGEKVFLECVQDMDHENMFWYRQDPGLGLRLIYFSYDVKMKEKGDIPEGYSVSREKKERFSLILESASTNQTSMYLCASSFVETGPGANVLTFGAGSRLTVL.